These T cell receptor beta chains were read from a single sample in a study of immune evolution from preneoplasia to lung adenocarcinoma. Some clones are missing from TCRdb's copy, which holds only in-frame ones; the method was immunoSEQ multiplex PCR. The table includes about 6,400 clones, over 60% detected once. Input material: FFPE minimally invasive lung adenocarcinoma tissue. All receptors come from a person aged 60 to 80 with lung adenocarcinoma. Each CDR3 is given with its conserved first and last residue. The order of the fields is clone size, J gene, V gene, D gene, CDR3 DNA, CDR3 protein. A D gene is named only where the DNA matches it firmly. Size values are once, few and many counts, or a class for expanded clones, and some rows have none.

clone_size: -; j_call: TRBJ2-7; v_call: TRBV19; d_call: -; cdr3_nt: TGTGCCAGTAGTATTTCGGGGGCAGGGGCTTCCTACGAGCAGTACTTC; cdr3_aa: CASSISGAGASYEQYF
clone_size: -; j_call: TRBJ2-7; v_call: TRBV18; d_call: TRBD1; cdr3_nt: TGTGCCAGCTCACCGAGCCCCGGGACAGGGGGCCTATTGGGGGCCTTC; cdr3_aa: CASSPSPGTGGLLGAF
clone_size: few; j_call: TRBJ1-3; v_call: TRBV7-9; d_call: TRBD1; cdr3_nt: TGTGCCAGCAGCTTAGGAGGGGGCCCTGGAAACACCATATATTTT; cdr3_aa: CASSLGGGPGNTIYF
clone_size: once; j_call: TRBJ2-6; v_call: TRBV6-4; d_call: -; cdr3_nt: TGTGCCAGCAGTGACAGGGGGACTGGGGCCAACGTCCTGACTTTC; cdr3_aa: CASSDRGTGANVLTF
clone_size: -; j_call: TRBJ2-1; v_call: TRBV6-1; d_call: -; cdr3_nt: TGTGCCAGCAGTGATGCGTCAGGCTCCTACAATGAGCAGTTCTTC; cdr3_aa: CASSDASGSYNEQFF
clone_size: -; j_call: TRBJ2-1; v_call: TRBV7-2; d_call: TRBD2; cdr3_nt: TGTGCCAGCAGCTTACAAGCGGGGGCAAATGAGCAGTTCTTC; cdr3_aa: CASSLQAGANEQFF
clone_size: -; j_call: TRBJ1-2; v_call: TRBV7-8; d_call: -; cdr3_nt: TGTGCCAGCAGCTTATTTGCGGGCCCCCTGGGAGGCTACACCTTC; cdr3_aa: CASSLFAGPLGGYTF
clone_size: -; j_call: TRBJ1-1; v_call: TRBV11-2; d_call: -; cdr3_nt: TGTGCCAGCAGGTTAGCGGCTGGGGCGGACACTGAAGCTTTCTTT; cdr3_aa: CASRLAAGADTEAFF
clone_size: -; j_call: TRBJ1-1; v_call: TRBV11-3; d_call: -; cdr3_nt: TGTGCCAGCAGCTCGGAGGAAGGGTGGTTCACGGACGGGGCCACTGAAGCTTTCTTT; cdr3_aa: CASSSEEGWFTDGATEAFF
clone_size: -; j_call: TRBJ1-4; v_call: TRBV5-1; d_call: -; cdr3_nt: TGCGCCAGCAGCTTGTTTGGGGTACGGGAAAAACTGTTTTTT; cdr3_aa: CASSLFGVREKLFF